These T cell receptor beta chains were read from a single sample in a study of T-cell reconstitution after alpha-beta-depleted transplantation in children. In TCRdb, the PCR reads were re-called with MiXCR into one record per CDR3 protein. The profile covers approximately 500,000 distinct CDR3 sequences, with more than 9% appearing a single time and around 2% taken by the ten largest. The specimen comprised PBMCs, sampled before TCRalphabeta/CD19-depleted stem cell transplant. The receptors come from a child aged 2-15 years with inherited bone marrow failure, due to receive a stem cell transplant. Both conserved end residues are part of each CDR3.

>TRBV4-3|TRBJ2-7
CASSQDRLTLSYEQYF
>TRBV19|TRBJ1-5
CASSRGFDQPQHF
>TRBV6-1|TRBJ1-2
CASTRQAAPSGYTF
>TRBV7-8|TRBJ2-3
CASSLFRVASTDTQYF
>TRBV5-1|TRBJ2-1
CASSLVVLAGVPSYNEQFF
>TRBV9|TRBJ1-5
CASSGGLGNQPQHF
>TRBV24-1|TRBJ2-1
CATSESVPWGGEQFF
>TRBV20-1|TRBJ1-1
CSARGGGSDTEAFF
>TRBV29-1|TRBJ2-1
CSVGGSGTYNEQFF
>TRBV24-1|TRBJ2-5
CATRGVKETQYF
>TRBV9|TRBJ1-1
CASSVGGTPNTEAFF
>TRBV29-1|TRBJ2-3
CSVAPRLRSTDTQYF
>TRBV20-1|TRBJ2-1
CSAPTGNEQFF
>TRBV2|TRBJ2-7
CASVPGAYEQYF
>TRBV3-1|TRBJ2-1
CASSQRWGGQFF
>TRBV4-2|TRBJ1-1
CASSQEDRGARRYTEAFF
>TRBV28|TRBJ2-3
CASRLAGGLGTDTQYF
>TRBV6-1|TRBJ2-5
CASRPGRMTQETQYF
>TRBV23-1|TRBJ2-7
CASSQRLVTYEQYF
>TRBV3-1|TRBJ1-3
CASSEVGGNTIYF
>TRBV20-1|TRBJ2-1
CSAWTSGKTSYNEQFF
>TRBV21-1|TRBJ2-7
CASSKQGADF
>TRBV18|TRBJ2-1
CASSPGGGPNEQFF
>TRBV29-1|TRBJ1-2
CSVRQTYTYGYTF
>TRBV28|TRBJ1-3
CASSSDLLGSGNTIYF
>TRBV19|TRBJ2-7
CASSDGLAGAYYEQYF
>TRBV11-2|TRBJ2-3
CASSLALGTQYF
>TRBV4-3|TRBJ2-1
CASSQDRIAAYNEQFF
>TRBV12-3/TRBV12-4|TRBJ1-1
CASSFSYRHTEAFF
>TRBV20-1|TRBJ2-5
CSAKVQREVEETQYF
>TRBV4-1|TRBJ2-5
CASSQVLRREGQETQYF
>TRBV5-1|TRBJ1-2
CASSDVTGDCYTF
>TRBV5-1|TRBJ1-1
CASSFGLNTEAFF
>TRBV7-9|TRBJ2-1
CASSSPPADPLYNEQFF
>TRBV12-3/TRBV12-4|TRBJ2-1
CASGGNWSAEIYNEQFF
>TRBV4-3|TRBJ2-7
CASSRRDSFTYEQYF
>TRBV27|TRBJ2-1
CASSLLAVGYNEQFF
>TRBV13|TRBJ2-7
CASSSLGQSSYEQYF
>TRBV4-2|TRBJ2-7
CASSQGLAGGDYEQYF
>TRBV6-2/TRBV6-3|TRBJ1-2
CASRSVILLSSGYTF
>TRBV20-1|TRBJ1-6
CSAKPAGDSPLHF
>TRBV7-9|TRBJ2-5
CASTVRGTDVETQYF
>TRBV5-6|TRBJ2-1
CASSPALHNEQFF